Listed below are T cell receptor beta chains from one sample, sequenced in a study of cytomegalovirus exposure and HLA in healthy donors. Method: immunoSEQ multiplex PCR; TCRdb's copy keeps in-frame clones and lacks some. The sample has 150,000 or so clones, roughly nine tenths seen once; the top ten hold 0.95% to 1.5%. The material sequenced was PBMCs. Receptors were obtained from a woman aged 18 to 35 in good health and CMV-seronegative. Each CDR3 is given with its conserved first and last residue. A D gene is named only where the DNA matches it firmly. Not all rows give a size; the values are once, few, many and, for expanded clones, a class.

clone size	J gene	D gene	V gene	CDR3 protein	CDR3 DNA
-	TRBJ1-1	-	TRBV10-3	CAIRVVLNTEAFF	TGTGCCATCAGGGTAGTTCTGAACACTGAAGCTTTCTTT
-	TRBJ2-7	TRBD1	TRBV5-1	CASSLAGQGEVYEQYF	TGCGCCAGCAGCTTGGCCGGGCAGGGGGAAGTCTACGAGCAGTACTTC
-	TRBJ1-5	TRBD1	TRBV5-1	CASSLQGAGQPQHF	TGCGCCAGCAGCCTACAGGGGGCCGGTCAGCCCCAGCATTTT
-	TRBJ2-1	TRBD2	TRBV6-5	CASGRETSGDNEQFF	TGTGCCAGCGGAAGAGAGACTAGCGGGGACAATGAGCAGTTCTTC
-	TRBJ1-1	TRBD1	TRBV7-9	CASSRTGASGKAFF	TGTGCCAGCAGCCGTACAGGGGCGTCGGGCAAAGCTTTCTTT
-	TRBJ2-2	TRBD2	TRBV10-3	CAISETRLAGGGTGELFF	TGTGCCATCAGTGAGACGCGACTAGCGGGGGGGGGCACCGGGGAGCTGTTTTTT
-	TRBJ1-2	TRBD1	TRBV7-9	CASSPLQGNGYTF	TGTGCCAGCAGCCCTCTACAGGGGAATGGCTACACCTTC
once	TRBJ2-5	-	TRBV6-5	CASSYMPSRQETQYF	TGTGCCAGCAGTTACATGCCTAGCAGACAAGAGACCCAGTACTTC
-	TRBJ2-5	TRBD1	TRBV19	CASSGYRGYSQETQYF	TGTGCCAGTAGTGGATACAGGGGGTACTCCCAAGAGACCCAGTACTTC
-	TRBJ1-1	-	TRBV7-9	CASSTRDTLGAFF	TGTGCCAGCAGCACCCGGGACACCCTGGGAGCTTTCTTT
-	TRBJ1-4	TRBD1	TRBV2	CASSFDGQGEKLFF	TGTGCCAGCAGTTTCGATGGACAGGGAGAAAAACTGTTTTTT